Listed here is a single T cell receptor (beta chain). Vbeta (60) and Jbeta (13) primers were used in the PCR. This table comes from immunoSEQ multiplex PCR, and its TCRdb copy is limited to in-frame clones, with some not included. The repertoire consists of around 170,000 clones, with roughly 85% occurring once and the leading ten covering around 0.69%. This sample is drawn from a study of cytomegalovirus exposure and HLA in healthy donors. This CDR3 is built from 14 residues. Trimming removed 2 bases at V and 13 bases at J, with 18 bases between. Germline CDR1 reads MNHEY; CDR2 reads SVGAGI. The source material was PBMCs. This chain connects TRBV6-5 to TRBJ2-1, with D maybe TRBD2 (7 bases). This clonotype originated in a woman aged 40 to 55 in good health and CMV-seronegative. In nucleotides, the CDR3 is TGTGCCAGCAGTTACAGGGGGGGGACGACATCCCAGTTCTTC. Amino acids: CASSYRGGTTSQFF.